The clone carrying this TCR beta chain was seen only a few times. Antigen unknown. CDR1 and CDR2 (germline): SQVTM, ANQGSEA. This CDR3 comprises 11 residues. V lost 7 bases, J lost 6 bases, and 13 bases lay in between. Each subset's genomic DNA was split evenly across several immunoSEQ plates. The assay was immunoSEQ multiplex PCR, and TCRdb's table has in-frame clones only and misses some. The sample has about 180,000 clones; over 85% are singletons. The data stem from a study of shared clonotypes between healthy human individuals. Subsets obtained from CD4+ cells comprised CD45RA+ naive and CD45RA-negative memory cells. Whole-study findings and limits: Sampling included only blood; tissue repertoires likely differ.

The sequencing sample was made of naive CD4+ T cells sorted from blood. Subset in this sample: CD45RA+ positively selected. The rearrangement uses TRBV29-1 and TRBJ2-7; D may be TRBD1 (6 bases). The clonotype comes from a woman aged 25 to 39 in good health. DNA for the CDR3: TGCAGCGCCAGTCAGGGGCTCGAGCAGTACTTC. Amino acids: CSASQGLEQYF.